The clone carrying this TCR beta chain was found a few times. The target antigen is unknown. The data are from a study of cytomegalovirus exposure and HLA in healthy donors. CDR3 length: 13 amino acids. From germline, CDR1 is MNHNS and CDR2 SASEGT. Study observations and caveats: It was 160 or so TCR beta chains that were listed as cytomegalovirus-associated. Later work found most CMV-associated TCR beta chains apparently HLA-restricted.

Primers for the PCR totalled 60 Vbeta and 13 Jbeta. How the authors handled the data: About 10 million shared chains were among some 80 million unique TCR beta chains counted in a later analysis. Here immunoSEQ multiplex PCR was the method, and the copy in TCRdb shows in-frame clones only, minus some. The DNA was the basis for D and trimming; V, J and clone size are from that table. The repertoire holds some 130,000 clones, with approximately 71% as singletons. The receptor comes from a man in his thirties or forties in good health and CMV-seronegative. The chain uses TRBV6-1 and TRBJ2-1; 7 bases agree with TRBD2. Sequencing used PBMCs. DNA for the CDR3: TGTGCGGGAGAGCGGGACTCCTACAATGAGCAGTTCTTC. Its protein is CAGERDSYNEQFF.